This T cell receptor beta chain was captured in a study of blood T cell repertoires in COVID-19. Study context: Samples taken during acute and convalescent COVID-19 were collected in the United States, Italy and Spain. The cDNA or gDNA used as material had been derived from T cells, B-cell-depleted T cells, or PBMCs.

In the original analysis: Estimated nucleated cell counts came from reference gene primer amplification. This table comes from immunoSEQ multiplex PCR, and its TCRdb copy is limited to in-frame clones, with some not included. The V and J calls and clone size were taken over from that table, and D and trimming were inferred from the DNA. The sample shows 90,000 or so clones, roughly 89% of them seen only once. After removal of 1 base from V and 5 bases from J, the junction contained 6 bases not matched to a gene. Germline V lookup: CDR1 SGHTA, CDR2 FQGNSA. This CDR3 is built from 15 residues. The chain carries TRBV7-2 and TRBJ2-5; 8 nucleotides line up with TRBD2. This TCR derives from a woman older than 75 with active or convalescent COVID-19. Material: peripheral blood. CDR3: CASSLGWGGGETQYF. As DNA, the CDR3 is TGTGCCAGCAGCTTAGGCTGGGGCGGGGGGGAGACCCAGTACTTC.